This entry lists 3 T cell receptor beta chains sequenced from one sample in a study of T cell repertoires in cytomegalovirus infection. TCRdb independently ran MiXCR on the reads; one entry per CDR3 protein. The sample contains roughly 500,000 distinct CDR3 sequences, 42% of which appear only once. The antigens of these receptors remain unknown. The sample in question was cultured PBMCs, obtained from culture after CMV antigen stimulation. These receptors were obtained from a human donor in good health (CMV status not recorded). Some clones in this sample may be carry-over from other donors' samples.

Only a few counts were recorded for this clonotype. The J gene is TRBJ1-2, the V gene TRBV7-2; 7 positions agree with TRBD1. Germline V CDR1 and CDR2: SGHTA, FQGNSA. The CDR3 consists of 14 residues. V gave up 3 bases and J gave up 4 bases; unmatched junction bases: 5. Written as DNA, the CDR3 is TGTGCCAGCAGCTTGCTTCAGGGGGGCTATGGCTACACCTTC. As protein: CASSLLQGGYGYTF.

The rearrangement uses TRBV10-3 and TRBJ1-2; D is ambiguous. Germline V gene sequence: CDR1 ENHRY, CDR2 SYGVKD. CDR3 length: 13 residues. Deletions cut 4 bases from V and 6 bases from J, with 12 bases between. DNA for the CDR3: TGTGCCATCAGTGTAGGGCCATCGGATGGCTACACCTTC. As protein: CAISVGPSDGYTF.

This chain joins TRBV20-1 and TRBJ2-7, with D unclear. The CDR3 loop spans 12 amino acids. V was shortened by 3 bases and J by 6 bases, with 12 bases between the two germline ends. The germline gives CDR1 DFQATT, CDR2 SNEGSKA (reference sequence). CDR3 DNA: TGCAGTGCTAGTAACCAGCACGGCGAGCAGTACTTC. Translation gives CSASNQHGEQYF.